Following are 13 T cell receptor beta chains from one sample sequenced in a study of cytomegalovirus exposure and HLA in healthy donors (dated by TCRdb to between 2016 and 2019). Library preparation employed the immunoSEQ multiplex PCR assay. For the multiplex PCR, a mixture combining 60 forward primers for TCR Vbeta segments and 13 reverse primers for TCR Jbeta segments was used. As stored in TCRdb, this immuneACCESS dataset retains in-frame rearrangements with V and J assigned. A fraction of the clones does not appear; measured against another copy, unresolved V genes explain less than half of the discrepancy, and the remainder lacks a known reason. The sample table shows around 120,000 clones, and around 76% are seen once. Clones ranked in the top ten supply about 1.8% of the sample. Input material: PBMCs. These receptors all come from a woman between 50 and 59 years old in good health and CMV-seronegative.

The chain combines TRBV7-6 with TRBJ1-1; D may be TRBD1 (5 bases). CDR1 is SGHVS, CDR2 FNYEAQ, per germline. CDR3 length: 15 residues. V dropped 1 base and J dropped 5 bases, with 14 bases sitting between them. CDR3 protein: CASSLVWGVDTEAFF. DNA of the CDR3: TGTGCCAGCAGCTTAGTATGGGGGGTTGATACTGAAGCTTTCTTT.

The chain joins TRBV27 to TRBJ2-2; tentative D call: TRBD2 (5 bases). The CDR3 length is 13 residues. V was cut by 5 bases and J by 6 bases, with 10 bases left in between. Looked up from germline, CDR1 is MNHEY and CDR2 is SMNVEV (reference sequence). CDR3 loop: CASSARGAGELFF. The CDR3 DNA follows: TGTGCCAGCAGTGCCCGGGGAGCCGGGGAGCTGTTTTTT.

This chain joins TRBV29-1 and TRBJ2-1; possible D gene TRBD1, 5 bases. The germline V gene encodes CDR1 SQVTM and CDR2 ANQGSEA. The CDR3 has 13 residues. V lost 5 bases and J 2 bases, leaving 10 bases between the germline ends. As DNA, the CDR3 is TGCAGCGTTACGACAGCTCCCTACAATGAGCAGTTCTTC. Protein sequence: CSVTTAPYNEQFF.

V and J are TRBV7-9 and TRBJ1-2; no firm D call. This CDR3 contains 14 residues. Germline values: CDR1 SEHNR, CDR2 FQNEAQ (reference sequence). Trimming took off 1 base at V and 1 base at J, with 7 bases between the two ends. The CDR3 spells CASSLGANNYGYTF. In DNA form, the CDR3 reads TGTGCCAGCAGCTTAGGTGCGAATAACTATGGCTACACCTTC. Looking up the rest from reference TRBV7-9 and TRBJ1-2 gives the full variable domain: DTGVSQNPRHKITKRGQNVTFRCDPISEHNRLYWYRQTLGQGPEFLTYFQNEAQLEKSRLLSDRFSAERPKGSFSTLEIQRTEQGDSAMYLCASSLGANNYGYTFGSGTRLTVV.

There are a few counts of this clone. V usage is TRBV6-4 and J usage is TRBJ2-3; D is uncertain. Trimming shortened V by 0 bases and J by 5 bases, and 9 bases separated the two germline ends. CDR1 and CDR2 from the germline V gene are MRHNA and SNTAGT. The CDR3 extends over 14 amino acids. The DNA for the CDR3 is TGTGCCAGCAGTGACTCGAATCCCGGAGATACGCAGTATTTT. Translation: CASSDSNPGDTQYF.

This rearrangement joins TRBV7-3 to TRBJ1-2, with a possible D match to TRBD1 (5 bases). The CDR3 is 15 amino acids. Per the germline V gene, CDR1 is SGHTA and CDR2 is FQGTGA. The V and J ends lost 1 base and 5 bases respectively, with 14 bases between them. The CDR3 DNA sequence: TGTGCCAGCAGCTTAAAGCCAGGGCTGGGGTATGGCTACACCTTC. Protein sequence: CASSLKPGLGYGYTF.

The chain combines TRBV28 with TRBJ2-1, with 11 bases that match TRBD2. CDR3 size: 19 residues. V shed 4 bases and J 6 bases; nucleotides not matched to a gene: 17. Germline-derived CDR1 and CDR2 are MDHEN and SYDVKM. The CDR3 region is CASSSYTTSGGTPLNEQFF. In DNA form, the CDR3 reads TGTGCCAGCAGTTCCTACACCACTAGCGGGGGAACCCCGCTCAATGAGCAGTTCTTC. Full variable domain (rest looked up from reference TRBV28 and TRBJ2-1): DVKVTQSSRYLVKRTGEKVFLECVQDMDHENMFWYRQDPGLGLRLIYFSYDVKMKEKGDIPEGYSVSREKKERFSLILESASTNQTSMYLCASSSYTTSGGTPLNEQFFGPGTRLTVL.

This sequence joins TRBV4-2 and TRBJ2-7; 10 nucleotides align to TRBD1. Germline-derived CDR1 and CDR2 are LGHNA and YNFKEQ. Trimming removed 2 bases from V and 5 bases from J; junction bases left unmatched: 9. This CDR3 contains 16 residues. In DNA form, the CDR3 reads TGTGCCAGCAGCCAAAGGCAGGGACAGGGGTCCAACGAGCAGTACTTC. Translated, it gives CASSQRQGQGSNEQYF.

The chain uses TRBV4-1 and TRBJ2-1; 9 bases map to TRBD2. The CDR3 contains 18 residues. J lost 1 base, V lost 4 bases, and 11 bases had no gene match. Per the germline V gene, CDR1 is MGHRA and CDR2 is YSYEKL. CDR3 coding DNA: TGCGCCAGCAGCCTTAGTCGACTAGCGGAGCTATCCTACAATGAGCAGTTCTTC. Translation: CASSLSRLAELSYNEQFF.

This chain connects TRBV6-5 to TRBJ2-5, with TRBD2 matching over 11 bases. The end of the DNA aligns better with TRBJ2-7, so the J call may be wrong. Germline V gene sequence: CDR1 MNHEY, CDR2 SVGAGI. The CDR3 sequence is 15 residues long. CDR3 region: CASRSTSGRSYEQYF. The CDR3 DNA is TGTGCCAGCAGATCAACTAGCGGGAGATCCTACGAGCAGTACTTC.

This clone has a handful of counts. The chain is built from TRBV28 and TRBJ2-3; TRBD2 matches 11 bases. The V and J ends lost 7 bases and 5 bases, in that order; junction bases with no gene match: 8. Germline V gives CDR1 MDHEN, CDR2 SYDVKM. This CDR3 has 15 residues. The CDR3 sequence: CASTFSGRGGDTQYF. The CDR3 nucleotides read TGTGCCAGCACCTTTAGCGGGAGGGGGGGAGATACGCAGTATTTT.

The chain has TRBV7-9 and TRBJ1-2; the match to TRBD1 covers 7 bases. The CDR3 has 18 amino acids. Germline V gives CDR1 SEHNR, CDR2 FQNEAQ (reference sequence). Trimming removed 6 bases from V and 4 bases from J; junction bases left unmatched: 20. The CDR3 DNA reads as TGTGCCAGCAGTCTCCCCTCCCTGGACAGGCGATCGTCCTATGGCTACACCTTC. Translated: CASSLPSLDRRSSYGYTF.

The chain carries TRBV7-9 and TRBJ2-1, with D maybe TRBD1 (6 bases). This CDR3 contains 14 residues. Germline V gene sequence: CDR1 SEHNR, CDR2 FQNEAQ (reference sequence). Trimming shortened V by 3 bases and J by 5 bases, and 11 bases separated the two germline ends. CDR3 bases: TGTGCCAGCAGCTTCGCACAGGGCCACAATGAGCAGTTCTTC. Translated: CASSFAQGHNEQFF.